This T cell receptor (beta chain) appears in the sequencing data of a study of cytomegalovirus exposure and HLA in healthy donors. General study findings and limits: In a later analysis, donors in an Asian-associated ancestry cluster reportedly had fewer N-insertions in productive TCRs than the cohort mean. In a later analysis, a missense DCLRE1C variant was linked to TCR beta V- and J-gene trimming. The authors enumerated under 200 TCR beta chains as linked to cytomegalovirus.

The donors, nominally healthy at sampling, likely had unrecorded immune exposures. PCR was performed using 60 Vbeta and 13 Jbeta primers. Sequencing was performed with immunoSEQ multiplex PCR; in TCRdb, only in-frame clones are kept and a portion is missing. The sample has roughly 120,000 clones. Germline V lookup: CDR1 SEHNR, CDR2 FQNEAQ (reference sequence). This CDR3 comprises 16 residues. V lost 2 bases to trimming and J lost 4 bases, with 14 bases between them. Details on this clone: Its matching antigen is unknown.

The chain joins TRBV7-9 to TRBJ2-2, with D tentatively TRBD2 (5 bases). The sample consisted of PBMCs. The TCR comes from a man aged 25-45 years in good health and CMV-seronegative. This chain's CDR3 is CASSLRDYEGTGELFF. The CDR3 DNA is TGTGCCAGCAGCTTAAGAGACTACGAGGGCACCGGGGAGCTGTTTTTT.